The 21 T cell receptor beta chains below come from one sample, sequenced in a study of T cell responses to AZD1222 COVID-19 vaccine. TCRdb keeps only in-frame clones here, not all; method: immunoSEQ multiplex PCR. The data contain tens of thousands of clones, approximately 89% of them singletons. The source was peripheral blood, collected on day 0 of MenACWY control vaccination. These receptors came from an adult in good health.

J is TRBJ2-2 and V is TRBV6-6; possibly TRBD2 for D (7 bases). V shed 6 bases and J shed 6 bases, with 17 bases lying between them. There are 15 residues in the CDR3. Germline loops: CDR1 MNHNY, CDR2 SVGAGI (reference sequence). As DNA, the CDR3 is TGTGCCAGCAGCCCCGGGGGGCGCATCGCCGGGGAGCTGTTTTTT. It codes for CASSPGGRIAGELFF.

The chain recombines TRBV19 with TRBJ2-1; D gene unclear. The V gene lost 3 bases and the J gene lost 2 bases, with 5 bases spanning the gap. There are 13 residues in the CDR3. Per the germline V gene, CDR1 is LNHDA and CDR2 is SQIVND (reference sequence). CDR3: CASSISTYNEQFF. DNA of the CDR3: TGTGCCAGTAGTATTTCAACCTACAATGAGCAGTTCTTC.

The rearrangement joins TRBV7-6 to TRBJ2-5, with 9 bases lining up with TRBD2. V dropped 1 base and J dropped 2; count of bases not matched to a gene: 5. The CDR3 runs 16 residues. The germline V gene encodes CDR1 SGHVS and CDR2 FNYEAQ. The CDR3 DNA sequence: TGTGCCAGCAGCTTAGGTAGCGGGAGCTCTCAAGAGACCCAGTACTTC. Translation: CASSLGSGSSQETQYF.

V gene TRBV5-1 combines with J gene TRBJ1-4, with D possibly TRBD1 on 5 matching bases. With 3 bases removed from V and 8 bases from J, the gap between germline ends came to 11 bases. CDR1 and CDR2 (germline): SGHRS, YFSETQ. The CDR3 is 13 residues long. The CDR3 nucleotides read TGCGCCAGCAGCTCGGGGGAGTGGGAAAAACTGTTTTTT. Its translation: CASSSGEWEKLFF.

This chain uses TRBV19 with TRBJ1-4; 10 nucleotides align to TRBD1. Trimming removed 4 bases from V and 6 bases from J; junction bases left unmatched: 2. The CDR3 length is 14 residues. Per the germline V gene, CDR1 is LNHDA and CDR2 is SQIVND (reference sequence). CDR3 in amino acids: CASSTGTGDEKLFF. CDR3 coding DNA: TGTGCCAGTAGTACCGGGACAGGGGATGAAAAACTGTTTTTT. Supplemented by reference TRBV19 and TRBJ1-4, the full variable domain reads DGGITQSPKYLFRKEGQNVTLSCEQNLNHDAMYWYRQDPGQGLRLIYYSQIVNDFQKGDIAEGYSVSREKKESFPLTVTSAQKNPTAFYLCASSTGTGDEKLFFGSGTQLSVL.

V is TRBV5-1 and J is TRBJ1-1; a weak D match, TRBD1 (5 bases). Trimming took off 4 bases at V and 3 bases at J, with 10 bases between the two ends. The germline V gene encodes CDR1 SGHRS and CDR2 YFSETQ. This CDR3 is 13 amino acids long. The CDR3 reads CASSGRADTEAFF. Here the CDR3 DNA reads TGCGCCAGCAGCGGCAGGGCGGACACTGAAGCTTTCTTT.

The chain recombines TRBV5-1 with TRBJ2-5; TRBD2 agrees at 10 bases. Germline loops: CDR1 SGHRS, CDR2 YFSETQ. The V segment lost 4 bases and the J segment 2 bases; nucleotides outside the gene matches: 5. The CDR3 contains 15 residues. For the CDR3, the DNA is TGCGCCAGCAGCCTTAGCGGGGGGCGGCAAGAGACCCAGTACTTC. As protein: CASSLSGGRQETQYF.

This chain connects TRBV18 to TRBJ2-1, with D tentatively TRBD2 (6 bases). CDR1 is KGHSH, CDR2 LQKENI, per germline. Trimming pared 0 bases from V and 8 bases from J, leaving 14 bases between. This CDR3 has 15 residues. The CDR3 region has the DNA TGTGCCAGCTCACCACCGGGACTCCAGGGCTATGAGCAGTTCTTC. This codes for CASSPPGLQGYEQFF.

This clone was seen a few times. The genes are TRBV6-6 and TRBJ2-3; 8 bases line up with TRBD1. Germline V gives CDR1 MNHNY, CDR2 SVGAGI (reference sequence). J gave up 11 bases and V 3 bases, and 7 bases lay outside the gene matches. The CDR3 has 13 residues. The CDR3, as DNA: TGTGCCAGCAGTTATCCCAGGGGGCGGAGGCAGTATTTT. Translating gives CASSYPRGRRQYF.

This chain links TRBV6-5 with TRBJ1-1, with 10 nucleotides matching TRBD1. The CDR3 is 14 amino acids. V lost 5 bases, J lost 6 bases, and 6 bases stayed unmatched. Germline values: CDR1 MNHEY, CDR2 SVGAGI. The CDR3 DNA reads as TGTGCCAGCAGTCGCGGGACAGGGGTGGCTGAAGCTTTCTTT. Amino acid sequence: CASSRGTGVAEAFF.

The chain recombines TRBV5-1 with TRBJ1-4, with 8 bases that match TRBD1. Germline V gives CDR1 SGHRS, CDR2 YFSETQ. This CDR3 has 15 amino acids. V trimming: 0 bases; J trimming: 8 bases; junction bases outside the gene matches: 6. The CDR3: CASSLGGRGPEKLFF. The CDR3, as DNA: TGCGCCAGCAGCTTGGGCGGCAGGGGGCCCGAAAAACTGTTTTTT.

In DNA, the CDR3 is TGTGCCAGCAGCTTAGTTGGGGGAATCACAGATACGCAGTATTTT. Protein product: CASSLVGGITDTQYF. The chain carries TRBV7-2 and TRBJ2-3; D might be TRBD1 or TRBD2, each matching 5 bases. V lost 1 base to trimming and J lost 2 bases, with 10 bases between them. The germline V gene has CDR1 SGHTA and CDR2 FQGNSA. The CDR3 sequence is 15 residues long.

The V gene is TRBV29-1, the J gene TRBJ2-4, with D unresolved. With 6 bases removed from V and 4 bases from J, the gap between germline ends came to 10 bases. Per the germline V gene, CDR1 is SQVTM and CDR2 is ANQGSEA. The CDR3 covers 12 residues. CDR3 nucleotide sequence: TGCAGCGTCTTTTTCACTAAAAACATTCAGTACTTC. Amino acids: CSVFFTKNIQYF.

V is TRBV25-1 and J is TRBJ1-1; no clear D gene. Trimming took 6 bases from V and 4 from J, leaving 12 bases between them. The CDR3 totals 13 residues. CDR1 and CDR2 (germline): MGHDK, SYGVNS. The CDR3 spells CASSKDVGTEAFF. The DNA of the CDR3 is TGTGCCAGCAGCAAGGACGTTGGCACTGAAGCTTTCTTT.

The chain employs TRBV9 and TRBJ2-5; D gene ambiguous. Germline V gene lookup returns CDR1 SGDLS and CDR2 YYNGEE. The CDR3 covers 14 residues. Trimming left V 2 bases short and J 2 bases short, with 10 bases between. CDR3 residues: CASSVAGPQETQYF. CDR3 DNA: TGTGCCAGCAGCGTGGCAGGACCTCAAGAGACCCAGTACTTC. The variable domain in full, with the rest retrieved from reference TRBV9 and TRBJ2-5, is DSGVTQTPKHLITATGQRVTLRCSPRSGDLSVYWYQQSLDQGLQFLIQYYNGEERAKGNILERFSAQQFPDLHSELNLSSLELGDSALYFCASSVAGPQETQYFGPGTRLLVL.

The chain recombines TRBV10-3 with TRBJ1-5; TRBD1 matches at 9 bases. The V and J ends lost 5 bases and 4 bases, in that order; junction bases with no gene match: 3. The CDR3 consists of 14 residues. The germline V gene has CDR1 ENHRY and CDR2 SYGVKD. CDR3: CAISLDRGNQPQHF. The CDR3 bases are TGTGCCATCAGTTTGGACAGGGGAAATCAGCCCCAGCATTTT.

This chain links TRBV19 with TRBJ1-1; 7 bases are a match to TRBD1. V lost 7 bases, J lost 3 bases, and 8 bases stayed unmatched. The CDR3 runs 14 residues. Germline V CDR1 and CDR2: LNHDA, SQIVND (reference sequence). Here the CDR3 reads CASNLQGPDTEAFF. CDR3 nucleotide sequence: TGTGCCAGTAACTTACAGGGGCCGGACACTGAAGCTTTCTTT.

CDR3 amino acids: CASSLREWEQYF. CDR3 in DNA: TGTGCCAGCAGTTTACGAGAGTGGGAGCAGTACTTC. V is TRBV28 and J is TRBJ2-7; D unclear. The germline CDR1 and CDR2 sequences are MDHEN and SYDVKM. The CDR3 covers 12 residues. V shed 2 bases and J shed 7 bases, with 9 bases lying between them.

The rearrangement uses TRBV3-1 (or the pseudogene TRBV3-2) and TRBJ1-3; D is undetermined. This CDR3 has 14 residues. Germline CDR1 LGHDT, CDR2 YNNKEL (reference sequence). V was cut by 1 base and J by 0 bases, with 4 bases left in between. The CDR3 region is CASSQVVSGNTIYF. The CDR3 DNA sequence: TGTGCCAGCAGCCAAGTTGTCTCTGGAAACACCATATATTTT.

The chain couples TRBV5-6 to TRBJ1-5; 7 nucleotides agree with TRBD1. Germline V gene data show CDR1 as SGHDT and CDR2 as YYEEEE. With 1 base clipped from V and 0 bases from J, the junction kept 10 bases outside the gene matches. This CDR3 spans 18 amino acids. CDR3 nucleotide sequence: TGTGCCAGCAGCTTGTTGGGGACAGAACCGGGTAGCAATCAGCCCCAGCATTTT. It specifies CASSLLGTEPGSNQPQHF.

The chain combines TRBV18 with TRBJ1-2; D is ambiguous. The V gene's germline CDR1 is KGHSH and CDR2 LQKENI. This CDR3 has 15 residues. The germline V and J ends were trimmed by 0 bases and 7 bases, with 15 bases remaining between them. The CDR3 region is CASSPPVHDVFGYTF. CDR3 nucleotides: TGTGCCAGCTCACCACCAGTCCATGATGTATTTGGCTACACCTTC.